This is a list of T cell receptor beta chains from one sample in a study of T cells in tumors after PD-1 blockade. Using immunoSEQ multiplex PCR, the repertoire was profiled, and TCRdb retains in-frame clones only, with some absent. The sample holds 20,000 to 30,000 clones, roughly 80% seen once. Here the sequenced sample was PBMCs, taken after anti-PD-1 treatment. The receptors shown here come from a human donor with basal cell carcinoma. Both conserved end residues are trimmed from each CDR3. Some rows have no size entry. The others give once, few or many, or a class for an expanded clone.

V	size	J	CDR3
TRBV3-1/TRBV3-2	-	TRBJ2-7	ASSQGRAAQY
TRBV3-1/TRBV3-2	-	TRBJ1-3	ASSQDRRGNTIY
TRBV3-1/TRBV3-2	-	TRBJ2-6	ASSPRSITGANVLT
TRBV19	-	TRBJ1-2	ASSSPWTGYGYT
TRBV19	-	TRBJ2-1	ASSIGGREQF
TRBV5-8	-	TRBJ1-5	ASSFRGFDNQPQH
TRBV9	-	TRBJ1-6	ASSVVGPPNSPLH
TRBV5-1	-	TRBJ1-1	ASSPRQGAMSTEAF
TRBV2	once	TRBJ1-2	ASSSRLGSRDGYT
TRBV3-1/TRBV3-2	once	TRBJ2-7	ASSRRQGITEQY
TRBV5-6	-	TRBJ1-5	ASSFHQRTVRRIDQPQH
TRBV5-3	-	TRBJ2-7	ARGGVPNYEQY
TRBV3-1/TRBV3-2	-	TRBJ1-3	ASSQTRSHTIY
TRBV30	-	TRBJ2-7	AWSAGQGLYEQY
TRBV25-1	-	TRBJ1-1	ASTTTRQGRTEAF
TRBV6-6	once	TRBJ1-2	ASSHPAGYT
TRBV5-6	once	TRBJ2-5	ASSLSGWQTQY
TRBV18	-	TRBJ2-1	ASSPGTYSNEQF
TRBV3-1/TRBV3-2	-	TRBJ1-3	ASSQEWAPPQNTIY
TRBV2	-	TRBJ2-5	ASTLGTSGGDD
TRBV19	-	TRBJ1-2	ASSMGTAYSYT
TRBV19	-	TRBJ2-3	ASSIGGGQGGSTDTQY
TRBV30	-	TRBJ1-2	AWSAGIRGYT
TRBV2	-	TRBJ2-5	AILGEWGEEETQY
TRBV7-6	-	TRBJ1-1	ASSLVVGLNTEAF
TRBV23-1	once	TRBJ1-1	ASSQSRGGNTEAF
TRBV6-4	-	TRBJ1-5	ASSVEGGQPQH
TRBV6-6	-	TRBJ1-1	ASSSQGYTEAF
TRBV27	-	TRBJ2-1	ASSAHTGGGYNEQF
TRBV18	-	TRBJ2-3	ASSPFSGGSTDTQY
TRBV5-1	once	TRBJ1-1	ASSLATGTRTTEAF
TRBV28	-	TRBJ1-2	ASIDRGRNYGYT
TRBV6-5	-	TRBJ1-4	ASSFRGANEKLF
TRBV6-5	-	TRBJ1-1	ASSYSTVGVTEAF
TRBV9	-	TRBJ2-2	ASSVGADTGELF
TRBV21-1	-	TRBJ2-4	ASSVRQGERAKNIQY
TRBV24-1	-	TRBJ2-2	ATSSGTGGNRANTGELF
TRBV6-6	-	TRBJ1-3	ASSYGQSRTGNTIY
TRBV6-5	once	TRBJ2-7	ASSYSGGNIAEQY
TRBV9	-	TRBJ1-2	ASSTGGYGYT
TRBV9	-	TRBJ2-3	ASSVAGFGAGGPADTQY
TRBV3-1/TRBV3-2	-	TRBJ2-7	ASSQGGGQEQY
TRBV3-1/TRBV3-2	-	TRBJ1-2	ASSPRAGQRGYGYT
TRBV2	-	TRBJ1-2	ASGDPATFNYGYT
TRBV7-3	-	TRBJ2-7	ASSLNPGDEQY
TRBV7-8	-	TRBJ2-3	ASSLGVGTDTQY